This T cell receptor (beta chain) is from a study of T cell responses to AZD1222 COVID-19 vaccine. Clones were read by immunoSEQ multiplex PCR, and TCRdb kept only the in-frame ones, dropping some. The repertoire includes about 170,000 clones, about 87% of them detected once, and roughly 4.3% sits in the top ten. The study's findings and limits: There were repertoire samples only from the period after the peak T cell response. There were vaccine-associated CD4 TCRs across spike, dominant at 160-218 and 743-854. Possibly, clonal diversity was underestimated; donors were largely white British and included more females. Nearly half of unique spike-specific TCRs reportedly avoided B.1.351 and B.1.1.7 mutated regions.

The CDR3 contains 12 residues. Germline trimming cut 5 bases from V and 11 bases from J; bases unmatched to any gene: 8. On this clone itself: Its antigen is still unknown.

The clonotype was recovered from an adult who received the MenACWY meningococcal vaccine as a control. The genes are TRBV12-3 or TRBV12-4 and TRBJ1-2, with TRBD1 matching over 7 bases. The material sequenced was peripheral blood, taken 28 days after the second dose of the MenACWY control vaccine. DNA of the CDR3: TGTGCCAGCAGTCCGGGACAGCCCACTTACACCTTC. Residues: CASSPGQPTYTF.